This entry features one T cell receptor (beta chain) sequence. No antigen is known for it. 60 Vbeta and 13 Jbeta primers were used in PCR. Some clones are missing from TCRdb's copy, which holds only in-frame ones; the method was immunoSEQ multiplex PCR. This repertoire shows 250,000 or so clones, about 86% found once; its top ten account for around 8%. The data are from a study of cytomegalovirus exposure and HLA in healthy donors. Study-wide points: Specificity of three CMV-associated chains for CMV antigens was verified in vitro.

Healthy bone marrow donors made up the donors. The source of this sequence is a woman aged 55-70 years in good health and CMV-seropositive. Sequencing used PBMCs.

The CDR3 region is CASSLGGAYGYTF. The CDR3 DNA is TGTGCCAGCAGCTTAGGGGGCGCGTATGGCTACACCTTC. V gene TRBV5-4 combines with J gene TRBJ1-2, with 7 bases fitting TRBD1. Germline trimming cut 2 bases from V and 5 bases from J; bases unmatched to any gene: 3. Germline V gene sequence: CDR1 SGHNT, CDR2 YYREEE (reference sequence). This CDR3 region has 13 residues.